Following are 32 T cell receptor beta chains from one sample sequenced in a study of blood T cells in healthy people across ages. The authors ran a second PCR of about 7 to 12 cycles using a sample-barcoded 5' primer and a J-beta primer mix. TCRdb called the 5' RACE reads again in MiXCR, with one record for every CDR3 protein. Of about 1.1 million distinct CDR3 sequences in the sample, under 40% were seen once. Sequencing was carried out using blood. Source of these receptors: a man aged 18-30 years in good health.

The chain combines TRBV4-1 with TRBJ2-7; 8 nucleotides align to TRBD1. Germline values: CDR1 MGHRA, CDR2 YSYEKL. V shed 4 bases, J shed 2 bases, and the junction held 19 bases outside the gene matches. This CDR3 is built from 19 residues. The CDR3 is CASSPLWDRTGRGTYEQYF. The DNA for the CDR3 is TGCGCCAGCAGCCCGCTGTGGGACAGGACAGGTCGGGGCACCTACGAGCAGTACTTC.

In its sample, this clonotype was seen a few times. This chain uses TRBV6-5 with TRBJ2-1, with 7 bases that match TRBD1. Per the germline V gene, CDR1 is MNHEY and CDR2 is SVGAGI. Germline trimming cut 10 bases from V and 7 bases from J; bases unmatched to any gene: 13. The CDR3 has 14 amino acids. CDR3 in amino acids: CAIGRTGYLNEQFF. CDR3 DNA sequence: TGTGCCATAGGCCGGACAGGATATTTAAATGAGCAGTTCTTC.

The chain couples TRBV5-1 to TRBJ2-5, with D unclear. Germline CDR1 SGHRS, CDR2 YFSETQ. There are 15 residues in the CDR3. Between the trimmed V and J ends, which lost 0 bases and 2 bases, there was a span of 11 bases. The CDR3: CASSLGSTTQETQYF. Written as DNA, the CDR3 is TGCGCCAGCAGCTTGGGGTCTACTACTCAAGAGACCCAGTACTTC.

As regards this clonotype: One end of the junction fails to match germline, which may point to a read error. V and J are TRBV20-1 and TRBJ1-2; no clear D. This CDR3 is 15 amino acids long. The germline gives CDR1 DFQATT, CDR2 SNEGSKA (reference sequence). The CDR3 here is CSTRGSAEFNYGYTF. The CDR3 nucleotides are TGCAGTACTAGAGGTTCGGCAGAGTTTAACTATGGCTACACCTTC.

This clonotype showed up just a few times. The chain links TRBV20-1 to TRBJ2-7, with TRBD2 as a possible D gene (5 bases). V was cut by 3 bases and J by 0 bases, with 15 bases left in between. CDR1 DFQATT and CDR2 SNEGSKA come from the germline V gene (reference sequence). The CDR3 spans 15 residues. CDR3 bases: TGCAGTGCTAGGGTCCGGGATCAACTCTCCTACGAGCAGTACTTC. Translating it yields CSARVRDQLSYEQYF.

The V call is TRBV20-1, the J call TRBJ2-3, with unresolved D. The germline V gene encodes CDR1 DFQATT and CDR2 SNEGSKA (reference sequence). The CDR3 has 14 amino acids. Deletions cut 3 bases from V and 1 base from J, with 11 bases between. CDR3 bases: TGCAGTGCTAGCCCCCGGGTACGCACAGATACGCAGTATTTT. Protein sequence: CSASPRVRTDTQYF.

This clonotype was detected only a few times. The chain recombines TRBV20-1 with TRBJ1-5; 10 bases line up with TRBD1. The germline V gene has CDR1 DFQATT and CDR2 SNEGSKA (reference sequence). The CDR3 is 17 amino acids. V was pared by 1 base and J by 0 bases, with 6 bases of the junction left unmatched. The CDR3: CSARAWTGGDSNQPQHF. CDR3 coding DNA: TGCAGTGCTAGAGCCTGGACAGGGGGAGATAGCAATCAGCCCCAGCATTTT.

The chain carries TRBV28 and TRBJ2-1; the D gene is possibly TRBD1 (6 bases). With 3 bases removed from V and 15 bases from J, the gap between germline ends came to 15 bases. This CDR3 has 12 amino acids. In germline, CDR1 is MDHEN, CDR2 SYDVKM. CDR3 coding DNA: TGTGCCAGCAGTTTCGGGAAGGGGGTGCGGTTCTTC. This translates into CASSFGKGVRFF.

This clonotype came up a few times. V usage is TRBV7-9 and J usage is TRBJ2-2; D not certain. The germline V gene has CDR1 SEHNR and CDR2 FQNEAQ (reference sequence). Trimming took 2 bases from V and 5 from J, leaving 9 bases between them. This CDR3 is 14 amino acids long. In nucleotides, the CDR3 is TGTGCCAGCAGCTTATCTGATATGACCGGGGAGCTGTTTTTT. The encoded protein is CASSLSDMTGELFF.

The chain recombines TRBV11-2 with TRBJ2-6; 11 bases are a match to TRBD1. V trimming: 2 bases; J trimming: 0 bases; junction bases outside the gene matches: 12. The CDR3 extends over 21 amino acids. Germline CDR1 SGHAT, CDR2 FQNNGV. The CDR3 region is CASSLRLWSGTGGSGANVLTF. In nucleotides, the CDR3 is TGTGCCAGCAGCTTAAGGCTTTGGTCGGGGACAGGGGGCTCTGGGGCCAACGTCCTGACTTTC.

This clonotype was seen repeatedly, ten times or more. The chain is built from TRBV7-2 and TRBJ1-2; D not resolved. The ends were cut back, 5 bases at V and 5 bases at J, with 24 bases in the middle. Looked up from germline, CDR1 is SGHTA and CDR2 is FQGNSA. The CDR3 length is 17 residues. The CDR3 spells CASSPIRGREIFYGYTF. CDR3 DNA: TGTGCCAGCAGCCCGATACGCGGCAGAGAAATTTTTTATGGCTACACCTTC.

This sequence joins TRBV27 and TRBJ2-1; D is undetermined. V gave up 5 bases and J gave up 4 bases, with 9 bases separating them. This CDR3 contains 13 residues. CDR1 is MNHEY and CDR2 is SMNVEV in the germline V gene (reference sequence). For the CDR3, the DNA is TGTGCCAGCAGTACCGGACCGTACAATGAGCAGTTCTTC. Translated, it gives CASSTGPYNEQFF.

Of note for this clonotype: This may be a read error, as it is one base from a much larger clone. This rearrangement joins TRBV20-1 to TRBJ2-1, with TRBD2 matching 10 bases. CDR1 is DFQATT, CDR2 SNEGSKA, per germline (reference sequence). The CDR3 is 16 amino acids. V was pared by 2 bases and J by 2 bases, with 6 bases of the junction left unmatched. Here the CDR3 reads CSARYLAGGAYNEQFF. As DNA, the CDR3 is TGCAGTGCTAGATACTTAGCGGGGGGAGCCTACAATGAGCAGTTCTTC.

A few counts support this clonotype. This sequence joins TRBV20-1 and TRBJ1-4; 9 nucleotides agree with TRBD1. This CDR3 has 15 amino acids. Germline V CDR1 and CDR2: DFQATT, SNEGSKA (reference sequence). V gave up 6 bases and J gave up 4 bases; unmatched junction bases: 9. The chain's CDR3 is CSAGTGLVLNEKLFF. Written as DNA, the CDR3 is TGCAGTGCCGGGACAGGGCTCGTCCTTAATGAAAAACTGTTTTTT.

This clonotype was detected many times. This chain joins TRBV2 and TRBJ2-7, with D unresolved. Looked up from germline, CDR1 is SNHLY and CDR2 is FYNNEI. CDR3 length equals 10 residues. Trimming pared 6 bases from V and 2 bases from J, leaving 2 bases between. CDR3 sequence (DNA): TGTGCCAGCAGCGCCTACGAGCAGTACTTC. Translated: CASSAYEQYF.

This clonotype was observed a few times. One junction end does not reproduce the germline sequence, and a read error may be involved. V usage is TRBV6-5 and J usage is TRBJ1-4, with a tentative D call TRBD1 (5 bases). Germline V gene data show CDR1 as MNHEY and CDR2 as SVGAGI. The CDR3 extends over 15 amino acids. The CDR3 loop reads CASSYRGTFGEKLFF. The CDR3 DNA reads TGTGCCAGTAGTTACAGAGGGACGTTTGGTGAAAAACTGTTTTTT.

The V and J genes are TRBV13 and TRBJ1-1; D is ambiguous. V was cut by 0 bases and J by 10 bases, with 9 bases left in between. From germline, CDR1 is PRHDT and CDR2 FYEKMQ (reference sequence). This CDR3 contains 12 residues. CDR3 bases: TGTGCCAGCAGCTTAGGTGGCAAGGGAGCTTTCTTT. Protein product: CASSLGGKGAFF.

This clonotype occurred a few times. The CDR3 sequence is CASSQKWTGAANYGYTF. DNA for the CDR3: TGCGCCAGCAGCCAAAAGTGGACAGGCGCAGCTAACTATGGCTACACCTTC. The chain combines TRBV4-3 with TRBJ1-2; TRBD1 aligns across 7 bases. With 2 bases clipped from V and 0 bases from J, the junction kept 9 bases outside the gene matches. CDR1 LGHNA and CDR2 YSLEER come from the germline V gene. This CDR3 spans 17 amino acids.

This clonotype occurred a few times. Written as DNA, the CDR3 is TGTGCCCACCGGAGGGGGATGGGTGAAAAACTGTTTTTT. This sequence encodes CAHRRGMGEKLFF. This sequence joins TRBV6-6 and TRBJ1-4; a weak D match, TRBD1 (6 bases). Per the germline V gene, CDR1 is MNHNY and CDR2 is SVGAGI (reference sequence). This CDR3 is built from 13 residues. V gave up 11 bases and J gave up 7 bases, with 17 bases separating them.

The J gene is TRBJ1-5, the V gene TRBV11-2; no definite D call. CDR3 size: 13 residues. Trimming left V 5 bases short and J 4 bases short, with 9 bases between. Per germline, CDR1 SGHAT and CDR2 FQNNGV. DNA for the CDR3: TGTGCCAGCAGCCCGAAACCTAATCAGCCCCAGCATTTT. Translating it yields CASSPKPNQPQHF.

This clonotype was picked up one time. The chain uses TRBV7-9 and TRBJ2-5; no clear D gene. This CDR3 region has 12 residues. The germline gives CDR1 SEHNR, CDR2 FQNEAQ (reference sequence). V shed 4 bases and J shed 7 bases, with 10 bases lying between them. The CDR3 DNA reads TGTGCCAGCAGCTCCTACAGAAGGACCCAGTACTTC. As protein: CASSSYRRTQYF.

This clonotype has just one count. This sequence may be a read error, since a much larger clone differs from it by one base. The chain joins TRBV2 to TRBJ2-1, with TRBD2 matching 12 bases. The DNA end lines up better with TRBJ2-7; the J call may be wrong. Germline lookup yields CDR1 SNHLY and CDR2 FYNNEI. The CDR3 extends over 14 amino acids. The chain's CDR3 is CASMGLAGNNEQYF. CDR3 nucleotide sequence: TGTGCCAGCATGGGACTAGCGGGCAACAATGAGCAGTACTTC.

On this clonotype: One end of the junction does not line up with germline, which may come from a read error. The J gene is TRBJ2-3, the V gene TRBV18; no firm D call. CDR1 is KGHSH and CDR2 is LQKENI in the germline V gene. The CDR3 consists of 11 residues. Written as DNA, the CDR3 is TGTGCCAGCGCACCCACAGATACGCAGTATTTT. Encoded protein: CASAPTDTQYF.

This clonotype has more than one count but fewer than ten. The rearrangement joins TRBV5-5 to TRBJ2-7; D may be TRBD2 (5 bases). Germline loops: CDR1 SGHKS, CDR2 YYEKEE (reference sequence). V was clipped by 8 bases and J by 4 bases, with 13 bases between them. The CDR3 is 12 amino acids. CDR3 region: CASRTPPYEQYF. The CDR3 coding sequence is TGTGCCAGTCGGACTCCACCTTACGAGCAGTACTTC.

V gene TRBV4-2 combines with J gene TRBJ2-7, with D possibly called TRBD1 or TRBD2 (5 bases each). V dropped 1 base and J dropped 6 bases, with 16 bases sitting between them. CDR3 length: 15 amino acids. The germline gives CDR1 LGHNA, CDR2 YNFKEQ. The CDR3 DNA reads as TGTGCCAGCAGCCAAGCCCAAGGGGTTCGGGGCGAGCAGTACTTC. The encoded protein is CASSQAQGVRGEQYF.

To note about this clonotype: Relative to the germline gene, one junction end is altered; a read error may explain this. V is TRBV6-2 or TRBV6-3 and J is TRBJ2-3; no clear D gene. The CDR3 runs to 16 residues. The germline gives CDR1 MNHEY, CDR2 SVGEGT. The CDR3 loop reads CASSPNFLPGTDTRYF. Written as DNA, the CDR3 is TGTGCCAGCAGTCCCAACTTCCTTCCCGGCACAGATACGCGGTATTTT.

The chain couples TRBV5-1 to TRBJ1-2; no firm D call. Germline-derived CDR1 and CDR2 are SGHRS and YFSETQ. CDR3 size: 14 residues. Deletions cut 2 bases from V and 4 bases from J, with 12 bases between. CDR3 sequence reads: CASSFRVGGYGYTF. For the CDR3, the DNA is TGCGCCAGCAGCTTCCGGGTTGGCGGCTATGGCTACACCTTC.

CDR3 sequence reads: CASSLDTNNQPQHF. The CDR3 DNA reads as TGCGCCAGCAGCTTGGACACTAACAATCAGCCCCAGCATTTT. The rearrangement joins TRBV5-1 to TRBJ1-5; no reliable D call. The germline gives CDR1 SGHRS, CDR2 YFSETQ. V was clipped by 0 bases and J by 3 bases, with 7 bases between them. There are 14 residues in the CDR3.

This clonotype was counted a few times. The CDR3 here is CASSLGQGAQSTEAFF. As DNA, the CDR3 is TGCGCCAGCAGCTTGGGACAGGGGGCGCAGAGTACTGAAGCTTTCTTT. This chain uses TRBV5-1 with TRBJ1-1; 10 bases line up with TRBD1. The CDR3 spans 16 residues. CDR1 is SGHRS, CDR2 YFSETQ, per germline. V lost 0 bases and J lost 5; bases outside the gene matches: 7.

The rearrangement joins TRBV6-5 to TRBJ2-3; 8 bases fit TRBD1. Germline V gives CDR1 MNHEY, CDR2 SVGAGI. This CDR3 contains 15 residues. V shed 6 bases and J 0 bases; nucleotides not matched to a gene: 5. The CDR3 here is CASSPGGSSTDTQYF. In DNA, the CDR3 is TGTGCCAGCAGCCCAGGGGGCAGTAGCACAGATACGCAGTATTTT.

The table lists this clonotype with many counts. This chain uses TRBV20-1 with TRBJ2-3; D unresolved. Trimming stripped 2 bases from V and 0 bases from J, with 12 bases between. Germline V gene lookup returns CDR1 DFQATT and CDR2 SNEGSKA (reference sequence). This CDR3 is built from 15 residues. The CDR3 DNA reads TGCAGTGCTAGATCTACGGCCTCTAGCACAGATACGCAGTATTTT. The encoded protein is CSARSTASSTDTQYF.

This clonotype showed up many times. This chain joins TRBV20-1 and TRBJ1-1; no firm D call. V shed 5 bases and J shed 10 bases, with 11 bases lying between them. This CDR3 spans 10 amino acids. CDR1 is DFQATT, CDR2 SNEGSKA, per germline (reference sequence). The CDR3 loop reads CSAPILGAFF. Written as DNA, the CDR3 is TGCAGTGCTCCTATATTGGGAGCTTTCTTT.